The clone carrying this T cell receptor (beta chain) was picked up many times. As yet, its antigen is unknown. Germline CDR1 is DFQATT and CDR2 is SNEGSKA (reference sequence). This CDR3 has 16 residues. V lost 0 bases, J lost 0 bases, and 12 bases lay in between. It was RNA transcripts that yielded the amplified TCR beta CDR3 regions. First-round RT-PCR with HTBI primers amplified the TCR CDR3 region. TCRdb used MiXCR to reprocess the multiplex PCR reads, holding one entry per CDR3 protein. Of around 400,000 distinct CDR3 sequences listed, less than 20% were seen once; the top ten hold about a quarter. Uncontrolled infection, other autoimmune disease, pregnancy or lactation led to exclusion. The sample originates from a study of T cells in Graves' hyperthyroidism and ophthalmopathy. The study, taken as a whole, reports: Most expanded thyroid clonotypes above 0.001 also appeared in blood.

Sequencing was done on a sample of blood. The receptor was derived from a woman younger than 30 with Graves' hyperthyroidism that later progressed to Graves' ophthalmopathy. V usage is TRBV20-1 and J usage is TRBJ2-1, with D perhaps TRBD2 (6 bases). The CDR3 DNA follows: TGCAGTGCTAGAGATCCGGGCGGGACCTCCTACAATGAGCAGTTCTTC. Translating gives CSARDPGGTSYNEQFF.